This TCR beta chain was sequenced in a study of STAT5B mutations in CD4+ large granular lymphocyte leukemia. TCRdb keeps only in-frame clones here, not all; method: immunoSEQ multiplex PCR. The sample carries about 24,000 clones, about two thirds recorded once. The sequenced sample consisted of CD4+ T cells from blood buffy coats. The sequence was obtained from a human donor in good health.

Here the CDR3 reads CASSGQDSSYNSPLHF. CDR3 coding DNA: TGTGCCAGTTCGGGACAGGATAGCTCCTATAATTCACCCCTCCACTTT. The rearrangement joins TRBV2 to TRBJ1-6; 8 nucleotides agree with TRBD1. The ends lost 9 bases at V and 0 bases at J; junction bases unmatched: 7. Germline V gives CDR1 SNHLY, CDR2 FYNNEI. The CDR3 has 16 amino acids.